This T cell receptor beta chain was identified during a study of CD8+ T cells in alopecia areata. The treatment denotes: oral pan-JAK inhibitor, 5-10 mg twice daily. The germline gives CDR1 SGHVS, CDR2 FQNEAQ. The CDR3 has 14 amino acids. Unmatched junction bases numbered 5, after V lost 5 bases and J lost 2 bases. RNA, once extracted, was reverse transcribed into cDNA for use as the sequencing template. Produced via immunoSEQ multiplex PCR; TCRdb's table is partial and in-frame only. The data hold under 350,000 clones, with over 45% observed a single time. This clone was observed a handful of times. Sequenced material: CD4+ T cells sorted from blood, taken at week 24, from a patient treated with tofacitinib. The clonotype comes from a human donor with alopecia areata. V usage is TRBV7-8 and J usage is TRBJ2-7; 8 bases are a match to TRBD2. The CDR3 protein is CASSISGSTYEQYF. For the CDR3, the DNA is TGTGCCAGCAGCATAAGCGGGAGTACCTACGAGCAGTACTTC.